Below, 29 T cell receptor beta chains from the same sample are listed, as sequenced in a study of vaccination effects on CD4 cells after COVID-19. These receptors have no identified antigens. CD4+ T cells were isolated after 10 days of culture. TCRdb's copy holds only in-frame clones and misses some; the assay was immunoSEQ multiplex PCR. Seen here are some 50,000 clones, about 67% observed once, and the top ten hold roughly 6%. The sequencing here drew on CD4+ T cells from PBMCs cultured without peptide, taken before COVID-19 vaccination. These receptors originate from a human donor who received a COVID-19 vaccine.

This chain links TRBV16 with TRBJ2-7; D gene ambiguous. This CDR3 is 14 amino acids long. Germline V gene lookup returns CDR1 KGHSY and CDR2 FQNENV. The V gene lost 3 bases and the J gene lost 1 base, with 10 bases spanning the gap. CDR3 sequence (DNA): TGTGCCAGCAGCCAGTCGTTGGGTTCCTACGAGCAGTACTTC. Protein product: CASSQSLGSYEQYF.

This clone was detected only once. The chain combines TRBV30 with TRBJ1-2; unclear D gene. Trimming stripped 2 bases from V and 5 bases from J, with 18 bases between. CDR1 GTSNPN and CDR2 SVGIG come from the germline V gene (reference sequence). This CDR3 has 15 amino acids. The CDR3 bases are TGTGCCTGGAGTTCCAGCTCCAGGATCCGATATGGCTACACCTTC. The encoded protein is CAWSSSSRIRYGYTF.

The chain couples TRBV5-5 to TRBJ2-7; D may correspond to TRBD1 or TRBD2 (5 bases each). The V gene's germline CDR1 is SGHKS and CDR2 YYEKEE (reference sequence). V was cut by 3 bases and J by 7 bases, with 14 bases left in between. The CDR3 consists of 13 residues. CDR3 amino acids: CASSWGRPSEQYF. DNA for the CDR3: TGTGCCAGCAGCTGGGGACGTCCCTCTGAGCAGTACTTC.

This clone was seen a few times. This chain links TRBV4-1 with TRBJ1-1; D may be TRBD1 (5 bases). Germline loops: CDR1 MGHRA, CDR2 YSYEKL. The CDR3 is 14 amino acids. Trimming pared 1 base from V and 2 bases from J, leaving 8 bases between. The CDR3: CASSQAGYNTEAFF. The CDR3 DNA reads TGCGCCAGCAGCCAAGCAGGGTATAACACTGAAGCTTTCTTT.

V is TRBV27 and J is TRBJ1-6; possible D gene TRBD1, 6 bases. Germline assignment: CDR1 MNHEY and CDR2 SMNVEV (reference sequence). V was trimmed by 3 bases and J by 6 bases, leaving 27 bases between them. This CDR3 contains 20 residues. The CDR3 nucleotides are TGTGCCAGCAGTTTTGGCGGGGGGCGCGGTGGCTCCCCGAGTAATTCACCCCTCCACTTT. Amino acid sequence: CASSFGGGRGGSPSNSPLHF.

The chain joins TRBV30 to TRBJ1-3, with D hard to call. V lost 0 bases, J lost 0 bases, and 9 bases lay in between. Germline assignment: CDR1 GTSNPN and CDR2 SVGIG (reference sequence). The CDR3 totals 15 residues. This chain's CDR3 is CAWSVRASSGNTIYF. The CDR3 coding sequence is TGTGCCTGGAGTGTACGTGCGAGCTCTGGAAACACCATATATTTT.

A few counts support this clone. This chain connects TRBV9 to TRBJ2-2, with TRBD1 as a possible D gene (6 bases). Looked up from germline, CDR1 is SGDLS and CDR2 is YYNGEE. The CDR3 sequence is 15 residues long. Trimming removed 2 bases from V and 2 bases from J, with 10 bases in between. The CDR3 loop is CASSVGTLNTGELFF. The CDR3 DNA follows: TGTGCCAGCAGCGTCGGGACACTTAACACCGGGGAGCTGTTTTTT.

The chain carries TRBV25-1 and TRBJ1-3; D may be TRBD1 (5 bases). V was trimmed by 4 bases and J by 1 base, leaving 8 bases between them. Germline V gene data show CDR1 as MGHDK and CDR2 as SYGVNS. The CDR3 runs 14 residues. CDR3 sequence: CASSAQGSGNTIYF. The CDR3 nucleotides read TGTGCCAGCAGTGCCCAGGGATCTGGAAACACCATATATTTT.

The chain carries TRBV28 and TRBJ1-2; D not resolved. The germline V gene encodes CDR1 MDHEN and CDR2 SYDVKM. The germline V and J ends were trimmed by 6 bases and 8 bases, with 19 bases remaining between them. The CDR3 spans 14 residues. The CDR3 DNA follows: TGTGCCAGCAGCCCCCCCCGCGGAATCTTAGGCTACACCTTC. It translates to CASSPPRGILGYTF.

The chain is built from TRBV6-5 and TRBJ1-5; D gene ambiguous. In germline, CDR1 is MNHEY, CDR2 SVGAGI. V dropped 6 bases and J dropped 4 bases, with 10 bases sitting between them. The CDR3 is made up of 13 amino acids. Here the CDR3 reads CASSPGWNQPQHF. DNA for the CDR3: TGTGCCAGCAGCCCGGGGTGGAATCAGCCCCAGCATTTT.

The V call is TRBV12-3 or TRBV12-4, the J call TRBJ2-1; D uncertain. V lost 6 bases and J lost 5, with 8 bases in between. CDR3 length: 12 amino acids. The CDR3, as DNA: TGTGCCAGCAGACCTCCCAACAATGAGCAGTTCTTC. Its translation is CASRPPNNEQFF.

The chain carries TRBV3-1 (or the pseudogene TRBV3-2) and TRBJ2-2; no definite D call. The V end lost 5 bases, the J end lost 1 base, and 20 bases lay between the germline ends. The CDR3 is 18 amino acids. CDR1 and CDR2 from the germline V gene are LGHDT and YNNKEL (reference sequence). The CDR3 sequence is CASSSRPLTYQNTGELFF. The CDR3 DNA follows: TGTGCCAGCAGCTCGAGGCCCTTAACGTACCAGAACACCGGGGAGCTGTTTTTT.

CDR3 bases: TGTGCCAGCAGCCCGGGACAGGGTAGGGGTGGCTACACCTTC. Its translation: CASSPGQGRGGYTF. This chain uses TRBV6-5 with TRBJ1-2, with 9 bases identical to TRBD1. Germline V gene data show CDR1 as MNHEY and CDR2 as SVGAGI. The CDR3 runs 14 residues. The J segment lost 7 bases and the V segment lost 6 bases, leaving 9 bases of the junction unmatched.

The CDR3 region has the DNA TGTGCCAGCAGCCCAGTGGTGGGACAGACTAATGAAAAACTGTTTTTT. This gives the protein CASSPVVGQTNEKLFF. The genes are TRBV11-2 and TRBJ1-4; TRBD1 aligns across 7 bases. The CDR3 totals 16 residues. CDR1 and CDR2 from the germline V gene are SGHAT and FQNNGV. V dropped 5 bases and J dropped 2; count of bases not matched to a gene: 8.

The rearrangement links TRBV5-1 to TRBJ2-7, with D perhaps TRBD2 (7 bases). Germline V gene lookup returns CDR1 SGHRS and CDR2 YFSETQ. Trimming shortened V by 4 bases and J by 2 bases, and 13 bases separated the two germline ends. The CDR3 covers 14 residues. This CDR3 is CASSPQGTTYEQYF. Here the CDR3 DNA reads TGCGCCAGCAGCCCCCAGGGGACTACCTACGAGCAGTACTTC.

This clone was recorded a few times. The V and J genes are TRBV7-2 and TRBJ1-6, with a weak D call TRBD1 (5 bases). Germline CDR1 reads SGHTA; CDR2 reads FQGNSA. V lost 1 base to trimming and J lost 0 bases, with 10 bases between them. The length of the CDR3 is 17 residues. CDR3 bases: TGTGCCAGCAGCTTAGGAGGGACGAGCTCCTATAATTCACCCCTCCACTTT. It is translated as CASSLGGTSSYNSPLHF.

The gene calls are TRBV2 and TRBJ2-1, with a weak D call TRBD1 (6 bases). The CDR3 is made up of 13 amino acids. V shed 5 bases and J shed 4 bases, with 9 bases lying between them. Per the germline V gene, CDR1 is SNHLY and CDR2 is FYNNEI. The CDR3 coding sequence is TGTGCCAGCAGTCTACAGGGATACAATGAGCAGTTCTTC. It yields the protein CASSLQGYNEQFF.

This clone was observed a handful of times. The rearrangement joins TRBV5-1 to TRBJ2-7, with 8 positions matching TRBD2. Losses at the gene ends were 7 bases for V and 1 base for J; bases not matched to a gene: 10. The CDR3 covers 15 residues. CDR1 and CDR2 (germline): SGHRS, YFSETQ. The DNA for the CDR3 is TGCGCCAGCGCTCCTCGGGGGGGGATTTCCTACGAGCAGTACTTC. This sequence encodes CASAPRGGISYEQYF.

This clone was observed a few times. The genes are TRBV10-3 and TRBJ1-6; D is unclear. CDR1 and CDR2 (germline): ENHRY, SYGVKD. The CDR3 has 15 amino acids. V lost 10 bases, J lost 9 bases, and 22 bases lay in between. CDR3 loop: CATHQALAAISPLHF. As DNA, the CDR3 is TGTGCCACCCACCAAGCCCTGGCAGCCATTTCACCCCTCCACTTT.

The V gene is TRBV10-3, the J gene TRBJ2-5; 8 nucleotides agree with TRBD2. Germline V CDR1 and CDR2: ENHRY, SYGVKD. Trimming took 3 bases from V and 5 from J; bases not matched to a gene: 8. The CDR3 has 15 amino acids. The CDR3 loop is CAISDRRGAVETQYF. CDR3 nucleotide sequence: TGTGCCATCAGTGATCGGCGGGGGGCCGTGGAGACCCAGTACTTC.

V and J are TRBV5-4 and TRBJ1-1; 10 bases fit TRBD1. This CDR3 comprises 14 residues. Germline assignment: CDR1 SGHNT and CDR2 YYREEE (reference sequence). V trimming: 0 bases; J trimming: 7 bases; junction bases outside the gene matches: 3. As DNA, the CDR3 is TGTGCCAGCAGCTTGGAAGGACAGGGGGTTGAAGCTTTCTTT. Its protein is CASSLEGQGVEAFF. The full variable domain, with the rest looked up from reference TRBV5-4 and TRBJ1-1, is ETGVTQSPTHLIKTRGQQVTLRCSSQSGHNTVSWYQQALGQGPQFIFQYYREEENGRGNFPPRFSGLQFPNYSSELNVNALELDDSALYLCASSLEGQGVEAFFGQGTRLTVV.

The V gene is TRBV10-1, the J gene TRBJ1-5; a weak D match, TRBD1 (5 bases). Germline-derived CDR1 and CDR2 are WNHNN and SYGVQD (reference sequence). The V gene lost 6 bases and the J gene lost 2 bases, with 14 bases spanning the gap. There are 15 residues in the CDR3. CDR3 protein: CASREGRSGNQPQHF. Written as DNA, the CDR3 is TGCGCCAGCAGGGAGGGGAGGTCGGGCAATCAGCCCCAGCATTTT.

V is TRBV29-1 and J is TRBJ2-3; no clear D gene. This CDR3 is 14 amino acids long. Germline assignment: CDR1 SQVTM and CDR2 ANQGSEA. V dropped 5 bases and J dropped 0 bases, with 12 bases sitting between them. DNA for the CDR3: TGCAGCGTTCGACCCTATATTAGCACAGATACGCAGTATTTT. Protein: CSVRPYISTDTQYF.

The chain employs TRBV19 and TRBJ2-3; the match to TRBD2 covers 9 bases. This CDR3 contains 15 residues. Losses at the gene ends were 3 bases for V and 5 bases for J; bases not matched to a gene: 6. CDR1 LNHDA and CDR2 SQIVND come from the germline V gene (reference sequence). Here the CDR3 DNA reads TGTGCCAGTAGTATCACTAGCGGGCTCCTAGATACGCAGTATTTT. Translating gives CASSITSGLLDTQYF.

The V and J genes are TRBV28 and TRBJ1-4; a weak D match, TRBD1 (5 bases). The CDR3 totals 14 residues. Per the germline V gene, CDR1 is MDHEN and CDR2 is SYDVKM. The V and J ends lost 6 bases and 8 bases respectively, with 16 bases between them. The CDR3 protein is CASSQGDSREKLFF. The CDR3 DNA reads as TGTGCCAGCAGCCAAGGGGACTCCCGCGAAAAACTGTTTTTT. The whole variable domain, remainder taken from reference TRBV28 and TRBJ1-4, is DVKVTQSSRYLVKRTGEKVFLECVQDMDHENMFWYRQDPGLGLRLIYFSYDVKMKEKGDIPEGYSVSREKKERFSLILESASTNQTSMYLCASSQGDSREKLFFGSGTQLSVL.

This clone appeared a few times. The chain has TRBV19 and TRBJ1-2, with D perhaps matching TRBD1 (6 bases). The germline CDR1 and CDR2 sequences are LNHDA and SQIVND (reference sequence). The V gene lost 3 bases and the J gene lost 5 bases, with 16 bases spanning the gap. CDR3 size: 15 residues. This CDR3 is CASSMGWDTKYGYTF. CDR3 nucleotide sequence: TGTGCCAGTAGTATGGGATGGGACACGAAGTATGGCTACACCTTC.

This clone turned up a few times. The genes are TRBV28 and TRBJ2-1, with D hard to call. This CDR3 is 14 amino acids long. Trimming cost V 6 bases and J 0 bases, with 9 bases left between them. Germline CDR1 MDHEN, CDR2 SYDVKM. CDR3 region: CASRESSSYNEQFF. CDR3 bases: TGTGCCAGCAGAGAAAGTAGCTCCTACAATGAGCAGTTCTTC.

This chain links TRBV5-1 with TRBJ1-3; no clear D. The CDR3 is 14 residues long. V lost 0 bases and J lost 3, with 7 bases in between. Germline-derived CDR1 and CDR2 are SGHRS and YFSETQ. The CDR3 DNA reads as TGCGCCAGCAGCTTGGGAACTGGTGGAAACACCATATATTTT. It translates to CASSLGTGGNTIYF.

The chain recombines TRBV12-3 or TRBV12-4 with TRBJ1-2, with D unresolved. CDR3 length equals 12 residues. The ends were cut back, 8 bases at V and 3 bases at J, with 10 bases in the middle. The CDR3 bases are TGTGCCAGCGGACGGACCTACTATGGCTACACCTTC. Translation: CASGRTYYGYTF.